The source of this T cell receptor (beta chain) is a study of shared clonotypes between healthy human individuals. Trimming pared 7 bases from V and 4 bases from J, leaving 16 bases between. Germline-derived CDR1 and CDR2 are MDHEN and SYDVKM. The CDR3 is 14 residues long. Every contributor of samples was a Caucasian grown-up residing in Nashville, Tennessee. The assay was immunoSEQ multiplex PCR, and TCRdb's table has in-frame clones only and misses some. The sample carries 1.6 million or so clones, around 98.5% recorded once. The chain is built from TRBV28 and TRBJ1-1; a weak D match, TRBD1 (5 bases). The source is a man between 25 and 39 years old in good health. Sequenced input: naive CD4+ T cells sorted from blood. Subset specified: CD45RA+ positively selected. DNA for the CDR3: TGTGCCAGCACCCAAGGGCAGGGATTCACTGAAGCTTTCTTT. Encoded protein: CASTQGQGFTEAFF.